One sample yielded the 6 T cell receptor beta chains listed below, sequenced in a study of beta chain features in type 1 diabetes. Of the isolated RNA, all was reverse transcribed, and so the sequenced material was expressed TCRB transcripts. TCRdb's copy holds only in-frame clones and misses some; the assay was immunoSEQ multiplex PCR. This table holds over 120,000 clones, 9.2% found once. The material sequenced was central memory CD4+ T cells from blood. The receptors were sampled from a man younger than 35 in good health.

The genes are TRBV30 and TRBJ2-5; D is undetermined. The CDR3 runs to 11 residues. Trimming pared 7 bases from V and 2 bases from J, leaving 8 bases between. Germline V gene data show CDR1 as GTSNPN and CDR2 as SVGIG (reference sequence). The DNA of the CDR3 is TGTGCCTCCACACAACAAGAGACCCAGTACTTC. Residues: CASTQQETQYF.

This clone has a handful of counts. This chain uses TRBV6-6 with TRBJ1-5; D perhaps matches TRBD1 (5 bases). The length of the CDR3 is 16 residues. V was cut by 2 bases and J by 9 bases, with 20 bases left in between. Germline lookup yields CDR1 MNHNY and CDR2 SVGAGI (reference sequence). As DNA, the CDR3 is TGTGCCAGCAGTTACCCCTCGGTCAGGGTCCTACGGCCCCAGCATTTT. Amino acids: CASSYPSVRVLRPQHF.

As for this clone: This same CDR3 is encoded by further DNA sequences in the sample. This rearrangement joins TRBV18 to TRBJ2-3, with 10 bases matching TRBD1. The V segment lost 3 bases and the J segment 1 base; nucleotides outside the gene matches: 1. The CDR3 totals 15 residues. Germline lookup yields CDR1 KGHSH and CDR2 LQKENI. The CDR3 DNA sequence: TGTGCCAGCTCACCCGGACAGGGGGGCACAGATACGCAGTATTTT. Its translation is CASSPGQGGTDTQYF. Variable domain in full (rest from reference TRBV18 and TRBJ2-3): NAGVMQNPRHLVRRRGQEARLRCSPMKGHSHVYWYRQLPEEGLKFMVYLQKENIIDESGMPKERFSAEFPKEGPSILRIQQVVRGDSAAYFCASSPGQGGTDTQYFGPGTRLTVL.

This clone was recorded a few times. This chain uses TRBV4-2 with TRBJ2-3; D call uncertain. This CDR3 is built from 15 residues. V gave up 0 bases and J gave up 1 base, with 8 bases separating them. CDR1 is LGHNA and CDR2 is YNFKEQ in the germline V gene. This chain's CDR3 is CASSQETVGTDTQYF. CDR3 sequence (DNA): TGTGCCAGCAGCCAAGAAACAGTAGGCACAGATACGCAGTATTTT.

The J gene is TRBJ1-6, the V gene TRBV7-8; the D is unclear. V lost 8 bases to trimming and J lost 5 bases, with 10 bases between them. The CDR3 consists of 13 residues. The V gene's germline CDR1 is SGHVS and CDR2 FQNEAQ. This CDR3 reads CASGYRNNSPLHF. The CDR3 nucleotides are TGTGCCAGCGGATACAGAAATAATTCACCCCTCCACTTT.

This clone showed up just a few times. CDR3 in amino acids: CASSGGAREDTEAFF. CDR3 bases: TGTGCCAGCAGCGGGGGGGCCCGAGAGGACACTGAAGCTTTCTTT. V is TRBV7-9 and J is TRBJ1-1, with D possibly TRBD1 on 6 matching bases. Germline V gene lookup returns CDR1 SEHNR and CDR2 FQNEAQ (reference sequence). V was clipped by 5 bases and J by 3 bases, with 16 bases between them. There are 15 residues in the CDR3.